This T cell receptor (beta chain) was sequenced during a study of tumor-infiltrating lymphocytes in primary liver carcinoma. As for the study in general: Primary liver carcinomas in the patients were surgically resected. The patients included men and women who were aged 30 to 69 years. General study findings and limits: The top-250-clone fraction was significantly higher in tumors than in blood (p = 0.039). Tumor-adjacent and tumor-blood pairs shared a smaller degree of overlap than tumor region pairs.

This CDR3 region has 13 residues. Germline lookup yields CDR1 MNHEY and CDR2 SVGEGT. The V end was cut by 6 bases, the J end by 4 bases, with 11 bases between. RNA isolated from unsorted whole blood supplied the blood RNA, with germline DNA also extracted. A remark on this clonotype: What it recognizes is unknown.

The investigators made TCR beta cDNA from around 530 ng total RNA, using a constant-region primer. A slightly modified ARM-PCR protocol with three nested multiplex PCR rounds produced these TCR beta libraries. Amplification in the first two PCR rounds was performed using TRBV1-TRBV30 forward primers and a C-beta reverse primer for around 9 cycles each. Using its own MiXCR run on the multiplex PCR reads, TCRdb lists one record per CDR3 protein. Among 250,000 to 350,000 distinct CDR3 sequences listed, 50% to 60% were seen once. The V gene is TRBV6-2 or TRBV6-3, the J gene TRBJ2-3; D uncertain. This TCR came from a woman in her 30s with primary liver carcinoma and hepatitis B virus infection. Input material: peripheral blood. CDR3 bases: TGTGCCAGCAGCCTCAGTGGCCCAGATACGCAGTATTTT. Protein sequence: CASSLSGPDTQYF.